What follows are 9 T cell receptor beta chains derived from one specimen sequenced in a study of metastatic and nonmetastatic thyroid tumors. None of the patients had undergone any treatment ahead of thyroid surgery. From the PCR reads, TCRdb re-called clones with MiXCR. The sample shows just over 30,000 clones, 15% to 20% of them seen only once. The sample comprised blood. Source of these receptors: a female donor with papillary thyroid cancer or a benign thyroid nodule (not recorded which). Some clones in this sample may be carry-over from other donors' samples.

This clone was recorded once. This rearrangement joins TRBV9 to TRBJ2-3, with 8 bases lining up with TRBD2. Trimming cost V 0 bases and J 5 bases; bases outside gene matches: 11. The CDR3 length is 17 residues. CDR1 SGDLS and CDR2 YYNGEE come from the germline V gene. The CDR3 region is CASSVGVSGIGGDTQYF. CDR3 bases: TGTGCCAGCAGCGTAGGGGTTAGCGGGATAGGTGGAGATACGCAGTATTTT.

This clone came up a few times. The chain employs TRBV18 and TRBJ2-5; D ambiguous. CDR1 is KGHSH, CDR2 LQKENI, per germline. The V end was cut by 4 bases, the J end by 3 bases, with 6 bases between. The CDR3 is made up of 12 amino acids. CDR3 in DNA: TGTGCCAGCTCACGGGCAGAAGAGACCCAGTACTTC. This translates into CASSRAEETQYF.

The V gene is TRBV6-4, the J gene TRBJ2-1, with 14 positions matching TRBD2. Germline CDR1 MRHNA, CDR2 SNTAGT. V shed 6 bases and J 0 bases; nucleotides not matched to a gene: 4. The CDR3 runs 17 residues. The CDR3, as DNA: TGTGCCAGCAGGACTAGCGGGGGGGATAGCTCCTACAATGAGCAGTTCTTC. Its translation is CASRTSGGDSSYNEQFF.

This clone was counted many times. This chain uses TRBV3-1 with TRBJ2-3; 10 bases match TRBD2. V gave up 4 bases and J gave up 4 bases; unmatched junction bases: 5. The CDR3 has 15 amino acids. Per germline, CDR1 LGHDT and CDR2 YNNKEL (reference sequence). For the CDR3, the DNA is TGTGCCAGCAGCCCGCTAGCGGGGGTGGCAGATACGCAGTATTTT. This codes for CASSPLAGVADTQYF.

This clone was counted at least ten times. The chain carries TRBV2 and TRBJ1-2; possible D gene TRBD1, 5 bases. CDR1 and CDR2 from the germline V gene are SNHLY and FYNNEI. The CDR3 runs to 12 residues. The V end was cut by 4 bases, the J end by 8 bases, with 11 bases between. The DNA of the CDR3 is TGTGCCAGCAGTGGGAACAAGGGGGGCTACACCTTC. Translated, it gives CASSGNKGGYTF.

This clone was seen only a few times. The chain combines TRBV2 with TRBJ2-1; D is undetermined. Germline-derived CDR1 and CDR2 are SNHLY and FYNNEI. This CDR3 is 13 amino acids long. V gave up 6 bases and J gave up 4 bases, with 10 bases separating them. CDR3 loop: CASRGLGYNEQFF. DNA for the CDR3: TGTGCCAGCAGAGGCCTAGGTTACAATGAGCAGTTCTTC.

This clone appeared a few times. This chain uses TRBV20-1 with TRBJ1-6, with TRBD1 matching 8 bases. The CDR3 is 14 amino acids. Per germline, CDR1 DFQATT and CDR2 SNEGSKA (reference sequence). V lost 3 bases and J lost 8; bases outside the gene matches: 6. CDR3 protein: CSARGQVGDSPLHF. The CDR3 nucleotides read TGCAGTGCTAGGGGACAGGTGGGCGATTCACCCCTCCACTTT.

This clone has more than one count but fewer than ten. This chain connects TRBV10-3 to TRBJ2-1; D is possibly TRBD1 (5 bases). Germline V lookup: CDR1 ENHRY, CDR2 SYGVKD. This CDR3 has 13 residues. V was trimmed by 5 bases and J by 3 bases, leaving 8 bases between them. The DNA of the CDR3 is TGTGCCATCAGTCCCGACAGCTACAATGAGCAGTTCTTC. It encodes CAISPDSYNEQFF.

With regard to this clone: The junction departs from the called germline gene at one end, perhaps through a read error. CDR3 amino acids: CASSEAGGRADTLDF. The CDR3 DNA reads as TGTGCCAGCAGTGAAGCGGGGGGGCGAGCAGATACGCTGGATTTT. The genes are TRBV2 and TRBJ2-3, with a possible D match to TRBD2 (7 bases). The CDR3 runs 15 residues. The germline V gene encodes CDR1 SNHLY and CDR2 FYNNEI.